The source of this TCR beta chain is a study of T-cell memory formation after mild COVID-19. Study overall: Across donors, TCR clusters were largely donor specific.

General study findings and limits: Pre-infection memory carried some responding clones, suggesting that cross-reactive memory joined.

This clonotype was counted a few times. No antigen is known for it. A 5'RACE reaction primed in the constant segment made cDNA libraries of TCR alpha and TCR beta, and these carried sample barcodes and UMIs. TCRdb re-called the 5' RACE reads with MiXCR, one entry per CDR3 protein. The sample includes 85,000 to 130,000 distinct CDR3 sequences, 15% to 20% of them seen just once. CDR3 length equals 16 residues. V was cut by 1 base and J by 5 bases, with 18 bases left in between. CDR1 is MNHNS, CDR2 SASEGT, per germline. The V gene is TRBV6-1, the J gene TRBJ2-7; D may be TRBD1 (8 bases). This TCR was recovered from an adult woman who had mild COVID-19 (a few samples of this study predate the infection). Cell type and time point are not known. Sequenced: PBMCs or a T cell subset sorted from them (not recorded which). The CDR3 reads CASSEEQGDYFDEQYF. CDR3 coding DNA: TGTGCCAGCAGTGAAGAACAGGGGGACTACTTCGACGAGCAGTACTTC.